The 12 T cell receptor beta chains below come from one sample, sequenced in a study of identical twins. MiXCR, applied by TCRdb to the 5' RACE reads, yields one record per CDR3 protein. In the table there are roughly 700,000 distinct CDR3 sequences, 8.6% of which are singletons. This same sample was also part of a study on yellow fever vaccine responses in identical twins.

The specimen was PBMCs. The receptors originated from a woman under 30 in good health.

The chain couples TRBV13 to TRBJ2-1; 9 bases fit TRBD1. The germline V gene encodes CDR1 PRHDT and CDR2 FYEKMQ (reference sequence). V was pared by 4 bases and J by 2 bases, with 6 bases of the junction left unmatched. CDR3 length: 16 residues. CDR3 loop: CASSSETGGAYNEQFF. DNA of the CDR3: TGTGCCAGCAGCTCAGAGACAGGGGGGGCCTACAATGAGCAGTTCTTC.

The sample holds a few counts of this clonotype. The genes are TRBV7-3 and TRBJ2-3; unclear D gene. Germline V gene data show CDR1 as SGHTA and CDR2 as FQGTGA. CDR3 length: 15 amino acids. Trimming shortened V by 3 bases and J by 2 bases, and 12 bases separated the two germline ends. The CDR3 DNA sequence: TGTGCCAGCAGCTTGACAACAGTGCTCACAGATACGCAGTATTTT. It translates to CASSLTTVLTDTQYF.

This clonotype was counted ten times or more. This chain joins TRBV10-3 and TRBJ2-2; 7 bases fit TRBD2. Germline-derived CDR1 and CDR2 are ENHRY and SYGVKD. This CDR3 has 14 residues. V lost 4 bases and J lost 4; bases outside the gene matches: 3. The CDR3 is CAISGLAPTGELFF. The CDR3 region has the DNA TGTGCCATCAGTGGACTAGCCCCCACCGGGGAGCTGTTTTTT.

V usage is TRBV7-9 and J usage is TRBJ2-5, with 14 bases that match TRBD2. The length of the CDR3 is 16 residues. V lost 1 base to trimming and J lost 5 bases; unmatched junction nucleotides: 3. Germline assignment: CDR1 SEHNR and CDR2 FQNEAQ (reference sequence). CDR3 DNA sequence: TGTGCCAGCAGCTTAGATCGACTAGCGGGGGGGGAGACCCAGTACTTC. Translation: CASSLDRLAGGETQYF.

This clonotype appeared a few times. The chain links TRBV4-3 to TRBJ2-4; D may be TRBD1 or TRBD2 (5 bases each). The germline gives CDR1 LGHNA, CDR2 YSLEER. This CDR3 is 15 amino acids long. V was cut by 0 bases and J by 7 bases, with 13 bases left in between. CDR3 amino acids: CASSQDPGPGNIQYF. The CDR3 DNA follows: TGCGCCAGCAGCCAAGATCCAGGGCCGGGGAACATTCAGTACTTC.

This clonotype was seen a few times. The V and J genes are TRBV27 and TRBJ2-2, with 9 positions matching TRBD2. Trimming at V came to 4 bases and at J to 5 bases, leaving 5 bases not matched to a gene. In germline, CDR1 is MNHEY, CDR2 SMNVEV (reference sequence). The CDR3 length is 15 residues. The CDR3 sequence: CASSWASGITGELFF. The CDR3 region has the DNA TGTGCCAGCAGTTGGGCTAGCGGGATTACCGGGGAGCTGTTTTTT.

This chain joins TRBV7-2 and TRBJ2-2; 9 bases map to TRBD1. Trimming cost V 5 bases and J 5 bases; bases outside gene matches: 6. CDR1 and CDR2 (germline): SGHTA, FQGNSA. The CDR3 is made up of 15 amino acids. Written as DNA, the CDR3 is TGTGCCAGCAGCCCCGACAGGGGGGAGACCGGGGAGCTGTTTTTT. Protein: CASSPDRGETGELFF.

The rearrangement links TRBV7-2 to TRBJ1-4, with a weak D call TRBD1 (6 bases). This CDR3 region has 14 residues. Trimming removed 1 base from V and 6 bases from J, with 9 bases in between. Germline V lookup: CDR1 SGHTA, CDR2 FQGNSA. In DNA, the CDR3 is TGTGCCAGCAGCTTAGGGGGGCTGTATGAAAAACTGTTTTTT. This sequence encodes CASSLGGLYEKLFF.

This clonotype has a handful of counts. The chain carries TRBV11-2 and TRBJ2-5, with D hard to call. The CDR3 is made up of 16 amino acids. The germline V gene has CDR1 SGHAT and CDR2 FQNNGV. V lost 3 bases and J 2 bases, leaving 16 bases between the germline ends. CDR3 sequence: CASSFTPGRFQETQYF. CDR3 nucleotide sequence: TGTGCCAGCAGCTTTACCCCTGGACGGTTTCAAGAGACCCAGTACTTC.

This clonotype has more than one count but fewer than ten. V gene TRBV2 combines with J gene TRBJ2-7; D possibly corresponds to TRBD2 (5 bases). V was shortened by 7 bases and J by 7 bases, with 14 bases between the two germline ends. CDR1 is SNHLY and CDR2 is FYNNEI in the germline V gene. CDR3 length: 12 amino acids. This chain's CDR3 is CASTRGFEEQYF. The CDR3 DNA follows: TGTGCCAGCACGAGAGGGTTTGAGGAGCAGTACTTC.

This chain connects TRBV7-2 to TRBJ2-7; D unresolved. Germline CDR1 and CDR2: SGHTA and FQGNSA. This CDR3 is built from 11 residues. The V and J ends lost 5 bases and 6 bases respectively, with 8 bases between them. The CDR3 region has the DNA TGTGCCAGCAGCATTATCTCCGAGCAGTACTTC. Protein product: CASSIISEQYF.

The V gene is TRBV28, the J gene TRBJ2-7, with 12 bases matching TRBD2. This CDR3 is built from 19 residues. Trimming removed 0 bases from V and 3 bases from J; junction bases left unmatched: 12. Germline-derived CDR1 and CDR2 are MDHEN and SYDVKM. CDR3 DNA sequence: TGTGCCAGCAGTTTATGTGGTACTAGCGGGAGGACCGAATGCTACGAGCAGTACTTC. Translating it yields CASSLCGTSGRTECYEQYF.